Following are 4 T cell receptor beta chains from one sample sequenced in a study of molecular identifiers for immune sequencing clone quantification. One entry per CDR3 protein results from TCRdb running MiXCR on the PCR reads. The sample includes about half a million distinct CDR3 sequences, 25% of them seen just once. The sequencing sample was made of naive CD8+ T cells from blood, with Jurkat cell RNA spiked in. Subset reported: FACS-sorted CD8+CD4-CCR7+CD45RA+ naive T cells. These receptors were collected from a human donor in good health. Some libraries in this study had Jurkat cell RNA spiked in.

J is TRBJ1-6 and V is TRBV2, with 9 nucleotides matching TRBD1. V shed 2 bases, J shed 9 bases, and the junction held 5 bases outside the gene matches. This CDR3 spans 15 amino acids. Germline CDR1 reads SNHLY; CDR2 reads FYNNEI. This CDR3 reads CASSERQGVASPLHF. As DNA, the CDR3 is TGTGCCAGCAGTGAACGACAGGGGGTGGCTTCACCCCTCCACTTT.

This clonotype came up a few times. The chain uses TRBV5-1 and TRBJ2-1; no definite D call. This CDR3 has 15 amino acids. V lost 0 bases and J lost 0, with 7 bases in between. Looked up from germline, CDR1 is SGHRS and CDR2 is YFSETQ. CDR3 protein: CASSLAGVSYNEQFF. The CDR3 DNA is TGCGCCAGCAGCTTGGCCGGCGTCTCCTACAATGAGCAGTTCTTC.

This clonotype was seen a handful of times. CDR3 region: CASSPSGPSYEQYF. CDR3 in DNA: TGTGCCAGTAGTCCTAGCGGACCCTCCTACGAGCAGTACTTC. The genes are TRBV19 and TRBJ2-7, with TRBD2 identical over 7 bases. CDR3 length: 14 residues. Germline CDR1 LNHDA, CDR2 SQIVND (reference sequence). Trimming took 5 bases from V and 0 from J; bases not matched to a gene: 4.

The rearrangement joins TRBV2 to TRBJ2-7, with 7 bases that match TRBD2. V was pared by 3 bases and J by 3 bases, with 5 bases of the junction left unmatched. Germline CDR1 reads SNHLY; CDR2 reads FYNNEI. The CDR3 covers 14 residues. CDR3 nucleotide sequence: TGTGCCAGCAGTGATTTGGGGGAGGGCTACGAGCAGTACTTC. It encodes CASSDLGEGYEQYF.